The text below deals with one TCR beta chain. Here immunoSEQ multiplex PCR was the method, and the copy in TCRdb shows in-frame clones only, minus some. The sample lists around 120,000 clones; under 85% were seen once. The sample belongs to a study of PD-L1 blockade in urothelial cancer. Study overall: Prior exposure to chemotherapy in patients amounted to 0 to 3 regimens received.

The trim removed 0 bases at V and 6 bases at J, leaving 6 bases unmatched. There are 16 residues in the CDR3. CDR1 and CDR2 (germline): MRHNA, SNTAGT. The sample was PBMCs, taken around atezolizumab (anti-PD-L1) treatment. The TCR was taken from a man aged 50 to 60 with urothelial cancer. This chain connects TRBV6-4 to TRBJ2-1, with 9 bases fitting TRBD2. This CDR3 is CASSDSGGRASNEQFF. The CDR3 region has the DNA TGTGCCAGCAGTGACTCGGGCGGGAGGGCCAGCAATGAGCAGTTCTTC.